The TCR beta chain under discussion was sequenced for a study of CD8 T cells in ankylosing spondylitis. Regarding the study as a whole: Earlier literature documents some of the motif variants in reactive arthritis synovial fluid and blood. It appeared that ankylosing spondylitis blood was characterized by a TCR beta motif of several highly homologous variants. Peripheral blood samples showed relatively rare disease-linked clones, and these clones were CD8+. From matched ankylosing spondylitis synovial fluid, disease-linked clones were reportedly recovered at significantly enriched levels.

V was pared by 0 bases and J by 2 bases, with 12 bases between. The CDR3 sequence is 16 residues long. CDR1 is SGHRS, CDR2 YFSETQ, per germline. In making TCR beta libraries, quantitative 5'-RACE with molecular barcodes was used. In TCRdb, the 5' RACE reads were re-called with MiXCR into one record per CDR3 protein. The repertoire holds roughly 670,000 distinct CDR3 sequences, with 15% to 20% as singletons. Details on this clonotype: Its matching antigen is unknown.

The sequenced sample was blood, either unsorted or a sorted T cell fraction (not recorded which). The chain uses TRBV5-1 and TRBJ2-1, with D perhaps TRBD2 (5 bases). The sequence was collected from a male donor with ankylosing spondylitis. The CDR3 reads CASSLELGGPYNEQFF. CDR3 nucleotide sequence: TGCGCCAGCAGCTTGGAACTAGGCGGACCCTACAATGAGCAGTTCTTC.